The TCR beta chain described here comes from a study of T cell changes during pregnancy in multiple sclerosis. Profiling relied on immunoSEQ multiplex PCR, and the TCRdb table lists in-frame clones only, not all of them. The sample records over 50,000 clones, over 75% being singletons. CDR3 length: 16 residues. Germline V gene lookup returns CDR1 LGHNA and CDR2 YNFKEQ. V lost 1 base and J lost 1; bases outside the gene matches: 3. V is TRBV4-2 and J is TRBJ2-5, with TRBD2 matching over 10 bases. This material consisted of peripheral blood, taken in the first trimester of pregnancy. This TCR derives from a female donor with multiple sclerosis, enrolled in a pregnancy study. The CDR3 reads CASSQGAGGGQETQYF. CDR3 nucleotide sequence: TGTGCCAGCAGCCAAGGAGCGGGAGGGGGCCAAGAGACCCAGTACTTC.